The clone carrying this TCR beta chain was recorded at least ten times. CDR3 length: 16 amino acids. CDR1 and CDR2 from the germline V gene are MNHEY and SVGEGT. Losses at the gene ends were 5 bases for V and 0 bases for J; bases not matched to a gene: 6. MiXCR was run by TCRdb on the RT-PCR reads, yielding one entry per CDR3 protein. The data show about 300,000 distinct CDR3 sequences, roughly 22% seen once. This entry comes from a study of response to subunit inactivated influenza vaccine. This clonotype originated in a man aged 50 to 75 who received an inactivated influenza vaccine. V and J are TRBV6-2 or TRBV6-3 and TRBJ1-4; 7 positions agree with TRBD1. The sample consisted of PBMCs from blood, taken less than 22 months after vaccination. CDR3 amino acids: CASSPGQRTTNEKLFF. For the CDR3, the DNA is TGTGCCAGCAGTCCGGGACAGCGAACAACTAATGAAAAACTGTTTTTT.